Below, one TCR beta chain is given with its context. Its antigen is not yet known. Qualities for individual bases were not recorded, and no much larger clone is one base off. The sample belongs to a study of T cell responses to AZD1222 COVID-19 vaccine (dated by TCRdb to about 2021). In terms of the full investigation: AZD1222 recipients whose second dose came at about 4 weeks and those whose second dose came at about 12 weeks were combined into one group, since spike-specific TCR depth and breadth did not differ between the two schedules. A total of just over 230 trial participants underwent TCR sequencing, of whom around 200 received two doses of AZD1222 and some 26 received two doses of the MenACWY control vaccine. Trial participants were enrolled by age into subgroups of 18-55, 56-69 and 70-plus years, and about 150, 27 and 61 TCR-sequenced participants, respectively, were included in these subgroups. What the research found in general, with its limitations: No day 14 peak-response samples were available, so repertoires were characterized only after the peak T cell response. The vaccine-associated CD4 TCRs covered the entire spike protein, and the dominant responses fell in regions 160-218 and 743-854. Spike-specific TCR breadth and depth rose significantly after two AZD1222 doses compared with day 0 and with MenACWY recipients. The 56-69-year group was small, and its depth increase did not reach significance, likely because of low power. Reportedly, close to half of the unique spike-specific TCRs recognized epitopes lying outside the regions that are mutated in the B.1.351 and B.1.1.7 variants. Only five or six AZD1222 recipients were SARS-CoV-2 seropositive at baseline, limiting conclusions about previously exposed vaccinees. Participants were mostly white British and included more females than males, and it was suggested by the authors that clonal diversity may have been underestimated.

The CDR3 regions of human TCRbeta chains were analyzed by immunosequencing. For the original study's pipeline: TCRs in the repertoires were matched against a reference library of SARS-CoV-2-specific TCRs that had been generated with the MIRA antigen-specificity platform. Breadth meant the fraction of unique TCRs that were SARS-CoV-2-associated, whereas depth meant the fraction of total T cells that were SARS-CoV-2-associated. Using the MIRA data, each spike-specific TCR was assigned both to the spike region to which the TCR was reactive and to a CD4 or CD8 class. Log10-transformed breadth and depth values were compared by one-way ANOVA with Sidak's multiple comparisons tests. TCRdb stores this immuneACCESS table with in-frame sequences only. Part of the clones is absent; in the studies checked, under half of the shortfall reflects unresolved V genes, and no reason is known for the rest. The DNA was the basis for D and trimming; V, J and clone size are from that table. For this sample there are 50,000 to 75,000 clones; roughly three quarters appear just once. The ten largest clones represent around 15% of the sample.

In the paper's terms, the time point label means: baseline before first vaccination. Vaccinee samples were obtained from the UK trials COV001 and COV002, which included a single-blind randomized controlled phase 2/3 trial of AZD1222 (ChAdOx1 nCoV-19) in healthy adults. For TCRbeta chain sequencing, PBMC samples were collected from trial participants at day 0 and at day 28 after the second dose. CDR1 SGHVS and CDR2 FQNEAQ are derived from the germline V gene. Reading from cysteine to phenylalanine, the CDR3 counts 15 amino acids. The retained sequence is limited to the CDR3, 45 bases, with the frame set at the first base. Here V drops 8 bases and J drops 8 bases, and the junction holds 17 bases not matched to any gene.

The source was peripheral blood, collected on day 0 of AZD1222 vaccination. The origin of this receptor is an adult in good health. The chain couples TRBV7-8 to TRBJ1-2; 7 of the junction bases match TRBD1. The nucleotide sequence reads TGTGCCAGCGAGCCCACCTCAGCAGGGGGTTTAGGCTACACCTTC. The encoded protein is CASEPTSAGGLGYTF.